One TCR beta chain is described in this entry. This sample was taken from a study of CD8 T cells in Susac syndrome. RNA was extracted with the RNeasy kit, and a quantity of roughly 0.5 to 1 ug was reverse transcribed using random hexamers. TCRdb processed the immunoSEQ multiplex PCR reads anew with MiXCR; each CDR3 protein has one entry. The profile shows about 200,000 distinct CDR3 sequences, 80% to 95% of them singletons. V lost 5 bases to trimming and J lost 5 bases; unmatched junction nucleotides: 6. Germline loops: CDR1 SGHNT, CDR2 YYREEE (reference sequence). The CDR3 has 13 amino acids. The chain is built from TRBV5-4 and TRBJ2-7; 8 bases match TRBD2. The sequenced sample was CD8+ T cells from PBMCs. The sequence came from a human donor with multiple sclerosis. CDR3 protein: CASSTGTSHEQYF. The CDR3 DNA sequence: TGTGCCAGCAGTACTGGGACTAGTCACGAGCAGTACTTC.